This T cell receptor (beta chain) is drawn from a study of T cell repertoires in cytomegalovirus infection. Overall study results and limits: Within the response measured ex vivo, HLA-C-restricted CMV-specific TCR beta clonotypes were dominant.

Concerning this clonotype itself: Its antigen remains unknown.

Trimming removed 4 bases from V and 0 bases from J; junction bases left unmatched: 22. CDR1 and CDR2 (germline): SEHNR, FQNEAQ (reference sequence). CDR3 length: 22 residues. TCRdb reprocessed the reads via MiXCR and lists one record per CDR3 protein. The profile covers 350,000 to 450,000 distinct CDR3 sequences, with 18% appearing a single time and around 10% taken by the ten largest. J is TRBJ1-3 and V is TRBV7-9, with 9 bases lining up with TRBD1. The sample taken for sequencing was PBMCs. The sequence came from a human donor in good health (CMV status not recorded). Some clones in this sample may be carry-over from other donors' samples. The CDR3 DNA reads TGTGCCAGCAGCTCCAAGATCGGACAGGGGAACAATAAAGACCCCTCTGGAAACACCATATATTTT. As protein: CASSSKIGQGNNKDPSGNTIYF.